The clone carrying this TCR beta chain was picked up a small number of times. Its antigen is undetermined. This record comes from a study of memory CD4+ T cells and cytomegalovirus serostatus. Across the whole study: Of the healthy Belgian adults, 9 were CMV seropositive and about 24 seronegative. The study's findings and limits: CMV serostatus prediction reached median AUC around 0.95, or 0.9 with US-trained model. Each of approximately 61 CMV-associated TCRbeta sequences occurred in one to five individuals.

CDR1 is SGHRS and CDR2 is YFSETQ in the germline V gene. J lost 0 bases, V lost 2 bases, and 9 bases had no gene match. This CDR3 spans 21 amino acids. Single viable CD3+CD4+CD8-CD45RO+ cells were sorted as the memory CD4+ T cells. Serum IgG to CMV pp150, pp28, p38 and p52 defined serostatus. Sequenced by immunoSEQ multiplex PCR; TCRdb stores in-frame clones only, minus some. This table holds about 60,000 clones, over 60% found once. The V call is TRBV5-1, the J call TRBJ2-6; 15 nucleotides agree with TRBD2. The specimen was memory CD4+ T cells from blood. This TCR was sampled from an adult in good health and CMV-seronegative. The CDR3 coding sequence is TGCGCCAGCAGCTTTAGGACTAGCGGGAGGGCCCTCAGCTCTGGGGCCAACGTCCTGACTTTC. As protein: CASSFRTSGRALSSGANVLTF. Based on the CDR3 plus reference TRBV5-1 and TRBJ2-6, the full variable domain is KAGVTQTPRYLIKTRGQQVTLSCSPISGHRSVSWYQQTPGQGLQFLFEYFSETQRNKGNFPGRFSGRQFSNSRSEMNVSTLELGDSALYLCASSFRTSGRALSSGANVLTFGAGSRLTVL.